The entry below gives a single T cell receptor (beta chain) sequence along with its context. The antigen remains unidentified. Within the sample, other DNA sequences also encode this same CDR3. There were only Caucasian adults among the donors, and all lived in Nashville, Tennessee. These data originate in a study of shared clonotypes between healthy human individuals. Findings of the study overall: Some clonotypes were shared by all four sorted-subset donors, while others were not shared. The non-shared ones had lower generation probabilities than the shared ones. Estimated richness was generally greater in naive than memory subsets.

The data were produced by immunoSEQ multiplex PCR, yet TCRdb's version contains in-frame clones alone and is incomplete. There are 2 million to 2.5 million clones in the sample; 90% to 97% occur only once, and around 0.13% lies in the top ten. Per germline, CDR1 MNHNS and CDR2 SASEGT. V shed 3 bases and J shed 2 bases, with 7 bases lying between them. The CDR3 sequence is 13 residues long. This receptor was identified in a man aged 18 to 30 in good health. Material: naive CD4+ T cells sorted from blood. Described subset: CD45RA+ positively selected. V is TRBV6-1 and J is TRBJ1-2, with D possibly being TRBD1 (5 bases). The CDR3 DNA reads as TGTGCCAGCAGTGAGTGGGGGAACTATGGCTACACCTTC. Translated, it gives CASSEWGNYGYTF.